Each of the 12 T cell receptor beta chains below was sequenced from the same sample in a study of CD8+ T cells in alopecia areata. Sequencing templates came from extracted RNA that was reverse transcribed into cDNA. The data were produced by immunoSEQ multiplex PCR, yet TCRdb's version contains in-frame clones alone and is incomplete. The sample yields roughly 250,000 clones, less than 80% seen once. This material consisted of CD4+ T cells sorted from blood, taken at week 0. The source is a human donor with alopecia areata.

The V gene is TRBV29-1, the J gene TRBJ1-2, with D possibly matching TRBD1 (5 bases). The germline V gene has CDR1 SQVTM and CDR2 ANQGSEA. The CDR3 is 13 amino acids. The ends were cut back, 6 bases at V and 7 bases at J, with 18 bases in the middle. The CDR3 here is CSVDSGRRGGYTF. CDR3 DNA sequence: TGCAGCGTGGACTCCGGTCGGAGGGGTGGCTACACCTTC.

This clone has more than one count but fewer than ten. The V call is TRBV14, the J call TRBJ1-1, with D possibly matching TRBD1 (5 bases). CDR1 SGHDN and CDR2 FVKESK come from the germline V gene. The CDR3 length is 15 residues. Trimming stripped 0 bases from V and 1 base from J, with 9 bases between. CDR3 protein: CASSQDWGTNTEAFF. The CDR3, as DNA: TGTGCCAGCAGCCAAGATTGGGGCACGAACACTGAAGCTTTCTTT.

To note about this clone: At the DNA level, this CDR3 is encoded by other sequences in the same sample as well. The chain employs TRBV30 and TRBJ1-2; D not certain. This CDR3 is 14 amino acids long. V gave up 2 bases and J gave up 4 bases, with 14 bases separating them. Germline V gene lookup returns CDR1 GTSNPN and CDR2 SVGIG (reference sequence). The CDR3 protein is CAWSLDNRGYGYTF. In DNA form, the CDR3 reads TGTGCCTGGAGTCTTGACAACCGGGGCTATGGCTACACCTTC.

Details on this clone: The sample contains more than one DNA sequence encoding this CDR3. The chain carries TRBV29-1 and TRBJ1-1; 7 bases are shared with TRBD1. The ends lost 0 bases at V and 6 bases at J; junction bases unmatched: 7. Germline CDR1 and CDR2: SQVTM and ANQGSEA. The CDR3 is 14 residues long. This chain's CDR3 is CSVEDPTGYSEAFF. For the CDR3, the DNA is TGCAGCGTTGAAGACCCGACAGGGTATTCTGAAGCTTTCTTT.

The J gene is TRBJ2-7, the V gene TRBV6-5, with D maybe TRBD1 (6 bases). CDR3 length equals 15 residues. The V end was cut by 4 bases, the J end by 0 bases, with 13 bases between. CDR1 is MNHEY and CDR2 is SVGAGI in the germline V gene. The CDR3 reads CASSLHLQGSYEQYF. The CDR3 DNA is TGTGCCAGCAGTTTGCACCTACAGGGCTCCTACGAGCAGTACTTC.

On this clone: Other DNA variants within this sample encode the same CDR3. The genes are TRBV29-1 and TRBJ2-7; TRBD2 might be the D (5 bases). Germline V gives CDR1 SQVTM, CDR2 ANQGSEA. The V gene lost 6 bases and the J gene lost 3 bases, with 9 bases spanning the gap. The CDR3 is 11 residues long. CDR3 amino acids: CSVYRGYEQYF. The CDR3, as DNA: TGCAGCGTCTACCGGGGCTACGAGCAGTACTTC.

The genes are TRBV7-2 and TRBJ2-1, with D perhaps TRBD1 (5 bases). This CDR3 comprises 14 residues. Germline CDR1 reads SGHTA; CDR2 reads FQGNSA. V was cut by 4 bases and J by 6 bases, with 13 bases left in between. The CDR3, as DNA: TGTGCCAGCAGCTCCCAGGGAACGGGCAATGAGCAGTTCTTC. It translates to CASSSQGTGNEQFF.

This clone was detected a few times. The rearrangement joins TRBV27 to TRBJ2-2, with a possible D match to TRBD2 (7 bases). The germline CDR1 and CDR2 sequences are MNHEY and SMNVEV (reference sequence). V lost 5 bases and J lost 5, with 12 bases in between. The CDR3 sequence is 14 residues long. CDR3 loop: CASSRGAWTGELFF. CDR3 nucleotides: TGTGCCAGCAGTCGGGGGGCTTGGACCGGGGAGCTGTTTTTT.

The genes are TRBV2 and TRBJ2-7; TRBD2 matches 7 bases. The germline gives CDR1 SNHLY, CDR2 FYNNEI. V lost 7 bases and J lost 1; bases outside the gene matches: 7. The CDR3 loop spans 14 amino acids. The CDR3 coding sequence is TGTGCCAGCATACCTAAGCGGGGTTCCTACGAGCAGTACTTC. Translation: CASIPKRGSYEQYF.

There are a few counts of this clone. This CDR3 reads CASSRSANYGYTF. CDR3 nucleotide sequence: TGTGCCAGCAGCCGATCGGCAAACTATGGCTACACCTTC. This chain uses TRBV6-5 with TRBJ1-2; D is unclear. The CDR3 has 13 residues. From germline, CDR1 is MNHEY and CDR2 SVGAGI. Trimming removed 6 bases at V and 2 bases at J, with 10 bases between.

The genes are TRBV5-6 and TRBJ2-7, with D perhaps assigned TRBD1 or TRBD2 (5 bases each). Germline V lookup: CDR1 SGHDT, CDR2 YYEEEE. V dropped 4 bases and J dropped 5 bases, with 19 bases sitting between them. This CDR3 contains 15 residues. The CDR3 DNA sequence: TGTGCCAGCAGCGGAAAGGGACGAGTAGGGGACGAGCAGTACTTC. Translating gives CASSGKGRVGDEQYF.

A remark on this clone: Distinct nucleotide sequences in the sample also encode this CDR3. The chain joins TRBV5-1 to TRBJ2-5; D not resolved. The germline V gene has CDR1 SGHRS and CDR2 YFSETQ. This CDR3 region has 13 residues. The V gene lost 1 base and the J gene lost 1 base, with 5 bases spanning the gap. CDR3 loop: CASSLTPQETQYF. The CDR3 nucleotides are TGCGCCAGCAGCTTGACCCCCCAAGAGACCCAGTACTTC.